This TCR beta chain was documented in a study of CD8+ T cells in alopecia areata. Study-level results: Higher clonality and more expanded CD8+ clones appeared in lesional than normal scalp.

Treatment noted: oral pan-JAK inhibitor, 5-10 mg twice daily. The CDR3 contains 15 residues. Germline CDR1 reads SEHNR; CDR2 reads FQNEAQ (reference sequence). As regards this clone: Its antigen is undetermined.

Reverse transcription of extracted RNA yielded cDNA, which provided the sequencing template. Measured with immunoSEQ multiplex PCR; TCRdb has only the in-frame clones, and not every one. The sample yields roughly 100,000 clones, approximately 84% seen once. This sequence joins TRBV7-9 and TRBJ2-5; 9 nucleotides agree with TRBD2. TRBJ2-7 matches the DNA end more closely, so the J call is doubtful. The clonotype comes from a human donor with alopecia areata. The specimen was CD8+ T cells sorted from blood, collected at roughly week 30, from a patient treated with tofacitinib. The CDR3 here is CASSSPGLASYEQYF. CDR3 bases: TGTGCCAGCAGCTCGCCTGGACTAGCGTCGTACGAGCAGTACTTC.